This is a list of T cell receptor beta chains from one sample in a study of control samples from healthy donors and cancer patients. Generated by immunoSEQ multiplex PCR, the TCRdb table keeps only in-frame clones and is missing some. The sample has some 180,000 clones. Sequenced material: blood. These receptor sequences come from a woman aged 30 to 39 in good health. The CDR3 runs from the conserved cysteine through the conserved F or W.

j_gene: TRBJ1-2; v_gene: TRBV15; CDR3aa: CATSRDRVGYGYTF
j_gene: TRBJ1-2; v_gene: TRBV7-2; CDR3aa: CASSRDGGSYGYTF
j_gene: TRBJ1-1; v_gene: TRBV9; CDR3aa: CASSPRRGITEAFF
j_gene: TRBJ1-6; v_gene: TRBV4-1; CDR3aa: CASSQRKGQGVNSPLHF
j_gene: TRBJ1-4; v_gene: TRBV28; CDR3aa: CASSPWTGIDEKLFF
j_gene: TRBJ2-1; v_gene: TRBV7-9; CDR3aa: CASSSIEGSREQFF
j_gene: TRBJ1-2; v_gene: TRBV28; CDR3aa: CASSLQSYGYTF
j_gene: TRBJ2-4; v_gene: TRBV19; CDR3aa: CASSTDRGNIQYF
j_gene: TRBJ2-2; v_gene: TRBV6-6; CDR3aa: CASRGGTGELFF
j_gene: TRBJ1-1; v_gene: TRBV9; CDR3aa: CASSPRGGSAEAFF
j_gene: TRBJ2-7; v_gene: TRBV27; CDR3aa: CASSLLGTSGFYEQYF
j_gene: TRBJ1-1; v_gene: TRBV2; CDR3aa: CASSDEINTEAFF
j_gene: TRBJ2-7; v_gene: TRBV4-1; CDR3aa: CASSQEPEAYEQYF
j_gene: TRBJ2-7; v_gene: TRBV5-5; CDR3aa: CASSLVQQQPEQYF
j_gene: TRBJ2-7; v_gene: TRBV3-1/TRBV3-2; CDR3aa: CASSPSVSYEQYF
j_gene: TRBJ1-2; v_gene: TRBV5-4; CDR3aa: CASSSGVYGYTF
j_gene: TRBJ1-6; v_gene: TRBV5-6; CDR3aa: CASSFQANSPLHF
j_gene: TRBJ1-6; v_gene: TRBV4-1; CDR3aa: CASSQGVRFNSPLHF
j_gene: TRBJ2-4; v_gene: TRBV5-3; CDR3aa: CARSLRGPSLGAKNIQYF
j_gene: TRBJ1-4; v_gene: TRBV7-2; CDR3aa: CASSLRGRQSEKLFF
j_gene: TRBJ2-3; v_gene: TRBV3-1/TRBV3-2; CDR3aa: CASAPGLADTDTQYF
j_gene: TRBJ1-1; v_gene: TRBV5-8; CDR3aa: CASRFRGVNTEAFF
j_gene: TRBJ2-2; v_gene: TRBV27; CDR3aa: CASSSQGFTGELFF
j_gene: TRBJ2-7; v_gene: TRBV2; CDR3aa: CASRTSYEQYF
j_gene: TRBJ1-2; v_gene: TRBV5-1; CDR3aa: CASSLNSHSTF
j_gene: TRBJ1-4; v_gene: TRBV27; CDR3aa: CASSTGPINEKLFF
j_gene: TRBJ1-2; v_gene: TRBV27; CDR3aa: CASRPTGNYGYTF
j_gene: TRBJ1-2; v_gene: TRBV6-6; CDR3aa: CASSYRDLSF
j_gene: TRBJ1-1; v_gene: TRBV6-1; CDR3aa: CASSESLGQGASEAFF
j_gene: TRBJ1-1; v_gene: TRBV28; CDR3aa: CASSLIGGAERAFF
j_gene: TRBJ2-7; v_gene: TRBV28; CDR3aa: CASSFLLGQGAVEQYF
j_gene: TRBJ1-1; v_gene: TRBV4-2; CDR3aa: CASTRERGLGEAFF
j_gene: TRBJ2-1; v_gene: TRBV7-8; CDR3aa: CASSQYGSQSYNEQFF
j_gene: TRBJ1-1; v_gene: TRBV5-1; CDR3aa: CASSQGFAEAFF
j_gene: TRBJ1-1; v_gene: TRBV7-3; CDR3aa: CASSVGTANTEAFF
j_gene: TRBJ2-1; v_gene: TRBV24-1; CDR3aa: CATSEERGGSYNEQFF
j_gene: TRBJ1-5; v_gene: TRBV5-1; CDR3aa: CASSLLGGSQPQHF
j_gene: TRBJ2-1; v_gene: TRBV28; CDR3aa: CASSPQGRRYNEQFF
j_gene: TRBJ2-3; v_gene: TRBV18; CDR3aa: CASSPDSYSTDTQYF
j_gene: TRBJ2-7; v_gene: TRBV5-5; CDR3aa: CASSLVVGRTYEQYF
j_gene: TRBJ2-1; v_gene: TRBV4-1; CDR3aa: CASSQDVTGSEQFF
j_gene: TRBJ1-2; v_gene: TRBV28; CDR3aa: CASSPNDRYYGYTF
j_gene: TRBJ1-1; v_gene: TRBV5-6; CDR3aa: CASSITENTEAFF
j_gene: TRBJ1-5; v_gene: TRBV12-3/TRBV12-4; CDR3aa: CASSLVAQPQHF
j_gene: TRBJ2-7; v_gene: TRBV5-5; CDR3aa: CASRLETGGSYEQYF
j_gene: TRBJ1-1; v_gene: TRBV13; CDR3aa: CASSWGGRAGHTEAFF
j_gene: TRBJ2-5; v_gene: TRBV27; CDR3aa: CASSLSPGLAGETQYF
j_gene: TRBJ1-2; v_gene: TRBV5-1; CDR3aa: CASSQLTGGDGYTF
j_gene: TRBJ2-7; v_gene: TRBV30; CDR3aa: CAWSVGLPHYEQYF